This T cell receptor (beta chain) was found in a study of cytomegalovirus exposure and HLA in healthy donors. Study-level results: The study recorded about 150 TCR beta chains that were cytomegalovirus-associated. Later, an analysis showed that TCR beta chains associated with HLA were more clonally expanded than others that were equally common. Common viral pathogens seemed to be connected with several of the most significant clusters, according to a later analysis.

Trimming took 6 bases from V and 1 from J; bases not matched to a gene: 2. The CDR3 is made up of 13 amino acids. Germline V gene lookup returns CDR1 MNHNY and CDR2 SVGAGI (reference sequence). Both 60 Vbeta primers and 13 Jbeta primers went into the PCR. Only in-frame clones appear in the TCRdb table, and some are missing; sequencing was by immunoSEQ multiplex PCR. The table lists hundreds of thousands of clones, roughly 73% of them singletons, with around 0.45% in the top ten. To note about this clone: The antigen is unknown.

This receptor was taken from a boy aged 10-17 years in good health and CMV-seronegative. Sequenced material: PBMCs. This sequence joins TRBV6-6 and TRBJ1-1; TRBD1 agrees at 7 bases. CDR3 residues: CASRRQGNTEAFF. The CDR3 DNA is TGTGCCAGCAGAAGACAGGGGAACACTGAAGCTTTCTTT.